This TCR beta chain was retrieved from a study of T cells expressing NK-cell markers. Study at large: Underlying the TCR beta repertoires were sorted CD3+CD56+NKG2C+, CD3+CD56+NKG2C- and CD3+CD56-NKG2C+ T cells.

TCRdb reworked the 5' RACE reads into one entry per CDR3 protein, no DNA. The table counts about 460,000 distinct CDR3 sequences; under 1.5% lies in the top ten. Comment on this clonotype: Its antigen is as yet unknown.

Germline assignment: CDR1 LGHDT and CDR2 YNNKEL (reference sequence). CDR3 length: 17 amino acids. Notes on the study in general: Expanded clones of NKG2C+ T cells had an unclear HCMV specificity. 1.0-7.0% of CD8+ T cells in six or seven donors belonged to dominant NKG2C+ clonotypes. For a handful of donors, these clonotypes were likewise the leading ones in the CD3+CD56-NKG2C+ fraction.

The chain has TRBV3-1 and TRBJ2-1; TCRdb designates TRBD2, a call that cannot be tested without DNA. Source material: blood T cells: a sorted CD56 or NKG2C T cell subset, CD4+ or CD8+ T cells, or bulk PBMC T cells (not recorded which). This receptor was obtained from a woman in her fifties or sixties in good health. The CDR3 spells CASSRWIASSSYNEQFF.